Below are 2 T cell receptor beta chains sequenced from a single sample in a study of blood T cell repertoires in COVID-19. The protocol was immunoSEQ multiplex PCR, while the TCRdb copy is restricted to in-frame clones and leaves out a portion. The sample shows approximately 28,000 clones, about 90% of them seen only once. The sequencing sample was made of peripheral blood. Receptor source: a human donor in a cohort sampled during active COVID-19.

V and J are TRBV6-5 and TRBJ2-6; 7 positions match TRBD1. Germline V gene lookup returns CDR1 MNHEY and CDR2 SVGAGI. The trim removed 5 bases at V and 13 bases at J, leaving 14 bases unmatched. CDR3 length equals 15 residues. The CDR3: CASSIGQVKISVLTF. DNA for the CDR3: TGTGCCAGCAGTATCGGACAGGTTAAGATTTCTGTCCTGACTTTC.

The chain combines TRBV3-1 (or the pseudogene TRBV3-2) with TRBJ2-7; D might be TRBD1 (6 bases). Germline V gene lookup returns CDR1 LGHDT and CDR2 YNNKEL (reference sequence). This CDR3 region has 15 residues. V was clipped by 5 bases and J by 6 bases, with 20 bases between them. This CDR3 is CASSNLGRTGSEQYF. CDR3 in DNA: TGTGCCAGCAGCAATCTTGGGCGAACAGGGTCCGAGCAGTACTTC.